The TCR beta chain described here comes from a study of Graves' ophthalmopathy and Graves' hyperthyroidism. RNA transcripts were the template, and TCR beta CDR3 regions were amplified from them. HTBI primers were used in a first-round RT-PCR, which preceded a second-round multiplex PCR. TCRdb itself ran the multiplex PCR reads through MiXCR, one entry per CDR3 protein. Found here are about 740,000 distinct CDR3 sequences, roughly 40% of them singletons; the top ten hold 35% to 55%. This clonotype has ten or more counts. Trimming took 1 base from V and 2 from J, leaving 12 bases between them. Per germline, CDR1 SGHTA and CDR2 FQGNSA. The CDR3 consists of 15 residues.

This TCR was sampled from an adult man with Graves' ophthalmopathy. The material sequenced was peripheral blood. This chain links TRBV7-2 with TRBJ2-7; no reliable D call. Written as DNA, the CDR3 is TGTGCCAGCAGCTTAGACGCAAGTACCACCTACGAGCAGTACTTC. Encoded protein: CASSLDASTTYEQYF.